This TCR beta chain was retrieved from a study of blood T cell repertoires in COVID-19. Across the study: Acute-phase and convalescent COVID-19 samples originated in the United States, Italy and Spain.

The CDR3 is made up of 12 amino acids. With V trimmed by 7 bases and J by 4 bases, 6 bases remained unmatched. Germline V lookup: CDR1 SQVTM, CDR2 ANQGSEA. As processed by the authors: Cell counts per sample came from amplifying reference gene primers. Assay used: immunoSEQ multiplex PCR; TCRdb lists only in-frame clones, some missing. V and J calls and clone size are as listed in that table; D and trimming were resolved from the DNA. The sample includes some 270,000 clones, nearly 90% of them seen just once. The chain carries TRBV29-1 and TRBJ1-1, with 7 bases identical to TRBD1. Sequencing used peripheral blood. This receptor was obtained from a woman in her thirties or forties who had recovered from COVID-19. The CDR3 nucleotides are TGCAGCGGAGGGACAGATTCCACTGAAGCTTTCTTT. It is translated as CSGGTDSTEAFF.